This paragraph reports one T cell receptor (beta chain). This sample also contains other DNA sequences that code for the same CDR3. Those enrolled, adults aged roughly 18 to 89 years, came from about two dozen US areas. Before being deemed recovered, Cohort 3 donors had two negative PCRs, clearance, or symptom resolution. The data derive from a study of blood T cell repertoires in COVID-19. Overall study: Collection of acute and convalescent COVID-19 samples took place in the United States, Italy and Spain. The analysed material was cDNA or gDNA that came from T cells, B-cell-depleted T cells, or PBMCs.

Profiling relied on immunoSEQ multiplex PCR, and the TCRdb table lists in-frame clones only, not all of them. The table records fewer than 300,000 clones, 90% of them present only once. The V gene lost 2 bases and the J gene lost 1 base, with 5 bases spanning the gap. Germline V gene lookup returns CDR1 MDHEN and CDR2 SYDVKM. This CDR3 is built from 13 residues. This chain connects TRBV28 to TRBJ1-1; D not certain. The sample taken for sequencing was PBMCs or T cells enriched from blood (not recorded which). This sequence originates from a woman in her thirties who had recovered from COVID-19. The CDR3 DNA reads as TGTGCCAGCAGTTTAGGGCAGAACACTGAAGCTTTCTTT. This gives the protein CASSLGQNTEAFF.